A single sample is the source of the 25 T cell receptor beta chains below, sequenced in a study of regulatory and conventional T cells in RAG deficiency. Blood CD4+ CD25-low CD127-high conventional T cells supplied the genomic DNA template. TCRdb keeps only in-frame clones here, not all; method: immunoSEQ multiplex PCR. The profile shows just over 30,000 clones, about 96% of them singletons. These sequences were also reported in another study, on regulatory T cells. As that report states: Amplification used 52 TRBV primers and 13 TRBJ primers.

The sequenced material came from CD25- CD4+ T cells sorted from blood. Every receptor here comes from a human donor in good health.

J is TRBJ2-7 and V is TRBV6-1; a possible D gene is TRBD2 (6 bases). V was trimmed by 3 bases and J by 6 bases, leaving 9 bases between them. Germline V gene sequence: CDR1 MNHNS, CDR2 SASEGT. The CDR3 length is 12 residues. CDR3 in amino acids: CASSDVTSEQYF. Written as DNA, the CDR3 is TGTGCCAGCAGTGATGTGACTAGCGAGCAGTACTTC.

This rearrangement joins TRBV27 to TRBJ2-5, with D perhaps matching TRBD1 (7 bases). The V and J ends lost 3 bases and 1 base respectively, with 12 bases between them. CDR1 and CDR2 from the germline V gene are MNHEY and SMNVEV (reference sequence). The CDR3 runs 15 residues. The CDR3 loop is CASSFGRGVQETQYF. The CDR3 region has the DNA TGTGCCAGCAGTTTTGGCAGGGGGGTCCAAGAGACCCAGTACTTC.

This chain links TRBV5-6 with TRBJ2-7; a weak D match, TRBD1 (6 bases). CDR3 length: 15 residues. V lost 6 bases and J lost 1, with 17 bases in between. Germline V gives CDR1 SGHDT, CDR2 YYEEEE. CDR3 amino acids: CASTLERGRSYEQYF. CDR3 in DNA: TGTGCCAGCACCCTGGAGAGGGGGAGATCCTACGAGCAGTACTTC.

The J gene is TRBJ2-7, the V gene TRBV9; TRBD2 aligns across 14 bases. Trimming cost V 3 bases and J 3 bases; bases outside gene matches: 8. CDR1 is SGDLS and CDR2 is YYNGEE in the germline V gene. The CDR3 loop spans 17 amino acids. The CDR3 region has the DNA TGTGCCAGCAGCGCCAAAGCCGGGACTAGCGGGGGCTACGAGCAGTACTTC. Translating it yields CASSAKAGTSGGYEQYF.

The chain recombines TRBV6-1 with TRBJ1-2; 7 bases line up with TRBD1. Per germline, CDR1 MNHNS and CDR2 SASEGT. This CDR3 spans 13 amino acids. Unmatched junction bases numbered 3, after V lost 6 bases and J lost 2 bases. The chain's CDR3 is CASRSGGNYGYTF. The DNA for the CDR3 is TGTGCCAGCAGATCAGGGGGAAACTATGGCTACACCTTC.

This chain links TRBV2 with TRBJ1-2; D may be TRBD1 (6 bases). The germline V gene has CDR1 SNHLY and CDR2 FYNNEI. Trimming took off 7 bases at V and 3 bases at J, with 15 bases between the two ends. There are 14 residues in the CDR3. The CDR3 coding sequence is TGTGCCAGCATTAGACAGGCCCTCTACTATGGCTACACCTTC. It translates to CASIRQALYYGYTF.

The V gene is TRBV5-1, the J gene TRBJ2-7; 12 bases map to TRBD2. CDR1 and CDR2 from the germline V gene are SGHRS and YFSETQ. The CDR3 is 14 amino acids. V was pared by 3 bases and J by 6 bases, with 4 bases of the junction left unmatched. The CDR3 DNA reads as TGCGCCAGCAGCTACGGGACTAGCGGGTCCGAGCAGTACTTC. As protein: CASSYGTSGSEQYF.

The CDR3 DNA sequence: TGTGCCAGCAGCTTGTGGGGGACAGTTAGCAATCAGCCCCAGCATTTT. It codes for CASSLWGTVSNQPQHF. The chain couples TRBV5-6 to TRBJ1-5, with 7 bases matching TRBD1. This CDR3 contains 16 residues. V lost 1 base, J lost 0 bases, and 4 bases stayed unmatched. The germline V gene has CDR1 SGHDT and CDR2 YYEEEE.

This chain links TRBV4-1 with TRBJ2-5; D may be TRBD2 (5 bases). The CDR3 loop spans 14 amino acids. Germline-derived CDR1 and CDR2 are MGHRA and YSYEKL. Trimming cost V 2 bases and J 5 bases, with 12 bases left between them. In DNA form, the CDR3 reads TGCGCCAGCAGCCAACTTGCGTTAGCGGAGACCCAGTACTTC. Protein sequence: CASSQLALAETQYF.

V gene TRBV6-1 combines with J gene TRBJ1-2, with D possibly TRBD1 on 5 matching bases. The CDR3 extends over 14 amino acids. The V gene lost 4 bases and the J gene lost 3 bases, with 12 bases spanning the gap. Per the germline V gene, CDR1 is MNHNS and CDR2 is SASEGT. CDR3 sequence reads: CASSVVSGDYGYTF. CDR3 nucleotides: TGTGCCAGCAGTGTCGTCTCGGGGGACTATGGCTACACCTTC.

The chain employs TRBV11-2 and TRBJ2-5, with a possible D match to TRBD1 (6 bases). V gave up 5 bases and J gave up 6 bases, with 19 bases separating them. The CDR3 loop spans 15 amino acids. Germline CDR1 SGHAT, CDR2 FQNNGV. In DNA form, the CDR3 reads TGTGCCAGCAGCCCCTTCCGGGACACTGCGAAGACCCAGTACTTC. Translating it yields CASSPFRDTAKTQYF.

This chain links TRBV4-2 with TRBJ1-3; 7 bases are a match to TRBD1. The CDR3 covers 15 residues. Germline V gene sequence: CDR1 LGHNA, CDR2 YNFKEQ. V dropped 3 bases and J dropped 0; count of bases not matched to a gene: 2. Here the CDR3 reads CASSQRDSSGNTIYF. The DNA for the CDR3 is TGTGCCAGCAGCCAGAGGGACAGCTCTGGAAACACCATATATTTT.

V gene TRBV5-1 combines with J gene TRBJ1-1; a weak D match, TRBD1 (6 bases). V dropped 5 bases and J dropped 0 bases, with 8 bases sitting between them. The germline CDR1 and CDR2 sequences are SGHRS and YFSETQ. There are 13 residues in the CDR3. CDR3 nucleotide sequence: TGCGCCAGCAGGGGACAAATGAACACTGAAGCTTTCTTT. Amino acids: CASRGQMNTEAFF.

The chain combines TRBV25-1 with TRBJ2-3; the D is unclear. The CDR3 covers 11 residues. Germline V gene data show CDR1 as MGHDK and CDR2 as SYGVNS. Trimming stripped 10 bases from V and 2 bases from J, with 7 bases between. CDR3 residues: CATRVTDTQYF. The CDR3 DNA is TGTGCCACCCGGGTCACAGATACGCAGTATTTT.

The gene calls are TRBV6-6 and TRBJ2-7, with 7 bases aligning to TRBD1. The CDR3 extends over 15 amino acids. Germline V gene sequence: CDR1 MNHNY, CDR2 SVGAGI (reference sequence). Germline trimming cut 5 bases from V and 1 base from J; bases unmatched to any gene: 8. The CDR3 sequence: CASSDEDRASYEQYF. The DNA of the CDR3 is TGTGCCAGCAGTGACGAAGACAGGGCGTCCTACGAGCAGTACTTC.

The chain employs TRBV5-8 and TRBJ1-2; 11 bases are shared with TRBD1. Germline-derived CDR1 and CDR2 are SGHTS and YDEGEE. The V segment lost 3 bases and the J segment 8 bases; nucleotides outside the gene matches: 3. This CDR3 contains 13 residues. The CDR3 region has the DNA TGTGCCAGCAGCTCACGGACAGGGGGCGGCTACACCTTC. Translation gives CASSSRTGGGYTF.

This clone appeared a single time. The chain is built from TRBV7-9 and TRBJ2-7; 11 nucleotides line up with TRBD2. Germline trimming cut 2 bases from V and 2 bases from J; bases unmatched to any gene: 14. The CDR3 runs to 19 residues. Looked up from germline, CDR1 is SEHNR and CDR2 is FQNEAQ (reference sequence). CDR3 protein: CASSLRNSGRADVTYEQYF. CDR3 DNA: TGTGCCAGCAGCTTACGGAATAGCGGGAGGGCCGACGTTACCTACGAGCAGTACTTC.

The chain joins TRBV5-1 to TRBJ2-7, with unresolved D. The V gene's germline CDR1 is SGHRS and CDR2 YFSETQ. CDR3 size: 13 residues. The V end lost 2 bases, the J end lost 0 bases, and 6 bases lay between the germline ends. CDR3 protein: CASSFDNSYEQYF. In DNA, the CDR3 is TGCGCCAGCAGCTTCGACAACTCCTACGAGCAGTACTTC. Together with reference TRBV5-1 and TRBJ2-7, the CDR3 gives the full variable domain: KAGVTQTPRYLIKTRGQQVTLSCSPISGHRSVSWYQQTPGQGLQFLFEYFSETQRNKGNFPGRFSGRQFSNSRSEMNVSTLELGDSALYLCASSFDNSYEQYFGPGTRLTVT.

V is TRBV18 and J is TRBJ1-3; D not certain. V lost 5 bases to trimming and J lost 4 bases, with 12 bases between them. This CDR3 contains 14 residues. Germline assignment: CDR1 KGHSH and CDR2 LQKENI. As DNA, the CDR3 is TGTGCCAGCTCAAATCAGAAGTCCGGAAACACCATATATTTT. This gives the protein CASSNQKSGNTIYF.

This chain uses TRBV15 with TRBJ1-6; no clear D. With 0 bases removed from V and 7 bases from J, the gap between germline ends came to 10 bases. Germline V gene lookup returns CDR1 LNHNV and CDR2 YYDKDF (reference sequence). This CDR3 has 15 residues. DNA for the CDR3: TGTGCCACCAGCAGAGATCCGGGATCGAATTCACCCCTCCACTTT. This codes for CATSRDPGSNSPLHF.

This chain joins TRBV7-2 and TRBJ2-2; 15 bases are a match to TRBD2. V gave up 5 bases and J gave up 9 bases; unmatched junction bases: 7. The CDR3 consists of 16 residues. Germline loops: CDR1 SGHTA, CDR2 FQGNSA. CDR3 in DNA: TGTGCCAGCAGCACTAGGACTAGCGGGAGGGTTCGGGAGCTGTTTTTT. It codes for CASSTRTSGRVRELFF.

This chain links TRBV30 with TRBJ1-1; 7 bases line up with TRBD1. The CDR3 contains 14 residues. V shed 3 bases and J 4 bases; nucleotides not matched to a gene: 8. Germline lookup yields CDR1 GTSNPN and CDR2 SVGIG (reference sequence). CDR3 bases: TGTGCCTGGAGAAAAGGGGGCGGATTCACTGAAGCTTTCTTT. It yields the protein CAWRKGGGFTEAFF.

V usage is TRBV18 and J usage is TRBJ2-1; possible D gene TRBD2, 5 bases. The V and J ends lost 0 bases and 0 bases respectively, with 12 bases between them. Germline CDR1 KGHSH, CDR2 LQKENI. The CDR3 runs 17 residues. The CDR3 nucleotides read TGTGCCAGCTCACCACCTTCGCGGGCCTCCTCCTACAATGAGCAGTTCTTC. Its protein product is CASSPPSRASSYNEQFF.

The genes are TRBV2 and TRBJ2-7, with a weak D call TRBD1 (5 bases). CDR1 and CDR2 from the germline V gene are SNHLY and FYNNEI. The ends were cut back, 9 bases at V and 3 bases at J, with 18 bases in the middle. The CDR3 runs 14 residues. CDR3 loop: CASLGAGSDYEQYF. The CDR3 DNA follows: TGTGCCAGTCTAGGGGCAGGTTCCGACTACGAGCAGTACTTC.

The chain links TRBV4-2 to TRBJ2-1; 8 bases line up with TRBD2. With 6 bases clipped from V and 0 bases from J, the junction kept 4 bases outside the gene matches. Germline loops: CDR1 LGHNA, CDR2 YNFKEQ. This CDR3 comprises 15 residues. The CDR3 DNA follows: TGTGCCAGCAGACCCCTAGCGGGCTCCTACAATGAGCAGTTCTTC. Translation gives CASRPLAGSYNEQFF.